The 6 T cell receptor beta chains presented below share a single source sample, sequenced in a study of human T cells and chemical hapten exposure. MiXCR was run by TCRdb on the 5' RACE reads, yielding one entry per CDR3 protein. Of fewer than 150,000 distinct CDR3 sequences listed, roughly a fifth are singletons. Unfractionated whole blood yielded total RNA. The source of these receptors is a human donor in good health.

The chain recombines TRBV4-1 with TRBJ2-5; no firm D call. The CDR3 extends over 15 amino acids. Germline CDR1 MGHRA, CDR2 YSYEKL. V lost 8 bases to trimming and J lost 4 bases, with 20 bases between them. The CDR3 sequence: CASGSLSRYRETQYF. The CDR3 bases are TGCGCCAGCGGCTCCCTTTCGAGGTACAGAGAGACCCAGTACTTC.

The sample holds a few counts of this clonotype. The gene calls are TRBV20-1 and TRBJ2-1; D is perhaps TRBD2 (6 bases). The CDR3 covers 14 residues. Between the trimmed V and J ends, which lost 0 bases and 7 bases, there was a span of 13 bases. Germline values: CDR1 DFQATT, CDR2 SNEGSKA (reference sequence). DNA of the CDR3: TGCAGTGCTAGAGAGCCGGGACTTCAGAATGAGCAGTTCTTC. This codes for CSAREPGLQNEQFF.

This clonotype was recorded a few times. The chain employs TRBV29-1 and TRBJ2-3; possibly TRBD2 for D (6 bases). This CDR3 is built from 15 residues. Looked up from germline, CDR1 is SQVTM and CDR2 is ANQGSEA. The V end lost 4 bases, the J end lost 0 bases, and 14 bases lay between the germline ends. The CDR3 DNA reads as TGCAGCGTTGCCCGACTAGGGTTAAGCACAGATACGCAGTATTTT. As protein: CSVARLGLSTDTQYF.

The chain carries TRBV7-8 and TRBJ1-4, with D maybe TRBD1 (5 bases). V gave up 2 bases and J gave up 7 bases, with 11 bases separating them. Germline lookup yields CDR1 SGHVS and CDR2 FQNEAQ. The CDR3 extends over 14 amino acids. DNA of the CDR3: TGTGCCAGCAGCTTATACGGGGGGGGTGAAAAACTGTTTTTT. Its protein is CASSLYGGGEKLFF.

This clonotype was observed a few times. The chain is built from TRBV7-9 and TRBJ2-2; D may correspond to TRBD1 or TRBD2 (6 bases each). This CDR3 spans 20 amino acids. V was cut by 3 bases and J by 2 bases, with 25 bases left in between. Germline V gene lookup returns CDR1 SEHNR and CDR2 FQNEAQ (reference sequence). The CDR3 sequence is CASSFRGVWTDHSNTGELFF. The DNA of the CDR3 is TGTGCCAGCAGCTTTAGGGGGGTATGGACCGATCATAGCAACACCGGGGAGCTGTTTTTT.

This chain joins TRBV28 and TRBJ2-1; 7 bases line up with TRBD2. Germline V gene lookup returns CDR1 MDHEN and CDR2 SYDVKM. CDR3 length: 15 residues. The V and J ends lost 2 bases and 7 bases, in that order; junction bases with no gene match: 8. CDR3 in amino acids: CASSLALAEGNEQFF. CDR3 nucleotide sequence: TGTGCCAGCAGTTTAGCCCTAGCGGAAGGGAATGAGCAGTTCTTC. Complete variable domain (other parts from reference TRBV28 and TRBJ2-1): DVKVTQSSRYLVKRTGEKVFLECVQDMDHENMFWYRQDPGLGLRLIYFSYDVKMKEKGDIPEGYSVSREKKERFSLILESASTNQTSMYLCASSLALAEGNEQFFGPGTRLTVL.